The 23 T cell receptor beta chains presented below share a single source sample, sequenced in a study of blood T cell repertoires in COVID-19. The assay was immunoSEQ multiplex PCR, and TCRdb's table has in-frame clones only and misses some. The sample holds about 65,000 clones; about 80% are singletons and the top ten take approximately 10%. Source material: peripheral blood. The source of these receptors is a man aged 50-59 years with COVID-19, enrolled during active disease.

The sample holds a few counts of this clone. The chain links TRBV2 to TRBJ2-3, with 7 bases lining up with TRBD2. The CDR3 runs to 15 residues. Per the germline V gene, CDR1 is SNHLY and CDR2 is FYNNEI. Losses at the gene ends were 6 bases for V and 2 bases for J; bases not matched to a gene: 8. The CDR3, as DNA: TGTGCCAGCAGGGGCGGGAGCCAGTTCACAGATACGCAGTATTTT. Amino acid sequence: CASRGGSQFTDTQYF. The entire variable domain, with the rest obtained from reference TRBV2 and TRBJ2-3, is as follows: EPEVTQTPSHQVTQMGQEVILRCVPISNHLYFYWYRQILGQKVEFLVSFYNNEISEKSEIFDDQFSVERPDGSNFTLKIRSTKLEDSAMYFCASRGGSQFTDTQYFGPGTRLTVL.

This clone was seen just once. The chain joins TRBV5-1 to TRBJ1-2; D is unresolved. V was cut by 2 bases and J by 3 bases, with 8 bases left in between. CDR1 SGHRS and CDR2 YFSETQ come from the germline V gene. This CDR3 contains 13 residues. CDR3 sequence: CASSLLGDYGYTF. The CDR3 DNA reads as TGCGCCAGCAGCTTACTAGGTGACTATGGCTACACCTTC.

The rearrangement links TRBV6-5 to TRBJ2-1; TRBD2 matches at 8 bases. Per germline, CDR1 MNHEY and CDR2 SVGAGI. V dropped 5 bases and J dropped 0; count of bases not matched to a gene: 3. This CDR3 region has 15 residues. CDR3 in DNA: TGTGCCAGCAGTACTAGCGGTAGCTCCTACAATGAGCAGTTCTTC. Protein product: CASSTSGSSYNEQFF.

CDR3 coding DNA: TGTGCCAGCAGCTTAGATTTCTCGGGGACACATAATTCACCCCTCCACTTT. Translated, it gives CASSLDFSGTHNSPLHF. This chain connects TRBV7-2 to TRBJ1-6; D possibly corresponds to TRBD1 (6 bases). Trimming cost V 1 base and J 5 bases, with 15 bases left between them. The germline V gene has CDR1 SGHTA and CDR2 FQGNSA. The length of the CDR3 is 17 residues.

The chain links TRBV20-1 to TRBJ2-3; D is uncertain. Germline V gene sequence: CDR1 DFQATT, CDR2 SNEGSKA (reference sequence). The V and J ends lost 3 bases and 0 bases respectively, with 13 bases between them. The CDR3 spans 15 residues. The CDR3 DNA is TGCAGTGCTAGTCCCAGAGGAGCTAGCACAGATACGCAGTATTTT. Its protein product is CSASPRGASTDTQYF.

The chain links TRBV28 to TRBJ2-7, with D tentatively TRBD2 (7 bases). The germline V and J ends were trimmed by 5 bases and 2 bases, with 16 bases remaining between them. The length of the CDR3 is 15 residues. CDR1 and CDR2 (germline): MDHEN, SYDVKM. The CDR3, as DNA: TGTGCCAGCAGTGGGGGGGACACTGCAGCCTACGAGCAGTACTTC. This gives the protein CASSGGDTAAYEQYF.

As DNA, the CDR3 is TGTGCCAGCAGTTTCGCCGTCGGGAATGAGCAGTTCTTC. Translation gives CASSFAVGNEQFF. V is TRBV28 and J is TRBJ2-1; D is unresolved. Trimming stripped 3 bases from V and 7 bases from J, with 10 bases between. The germline V gene has CDR1 MDHEN and CDR2 SYDVKM. This CDR3 contains 13 residues.

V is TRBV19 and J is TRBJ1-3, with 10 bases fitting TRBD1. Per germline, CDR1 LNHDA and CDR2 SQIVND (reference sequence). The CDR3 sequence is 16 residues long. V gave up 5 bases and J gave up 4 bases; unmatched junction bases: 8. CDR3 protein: CASSPRDRGSGNTIYF. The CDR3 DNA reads TGTGCCAGTAGTCCCCGGGACAGGGGTTCAGGAAACACCATATATTTT.

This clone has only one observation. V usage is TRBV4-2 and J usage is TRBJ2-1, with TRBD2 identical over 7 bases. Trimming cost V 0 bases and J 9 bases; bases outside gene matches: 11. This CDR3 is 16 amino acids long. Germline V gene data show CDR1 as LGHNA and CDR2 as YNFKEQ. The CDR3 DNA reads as TGTGCCAGCAGCCAAGATCTCCTAGCGGTCTCGGCTGAGCAGTTCTTC. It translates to CASSQDLLAVSAEQFF.

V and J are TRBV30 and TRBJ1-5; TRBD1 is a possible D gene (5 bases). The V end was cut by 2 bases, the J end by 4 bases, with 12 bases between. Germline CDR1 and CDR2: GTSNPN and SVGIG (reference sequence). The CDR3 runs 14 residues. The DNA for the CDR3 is TGTGCCTGGAGTACAAGGGAGGGGAATCAGCCCCAGCATTTT. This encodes CAWSTREGNQPQHF. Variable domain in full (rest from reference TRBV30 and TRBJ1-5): SQTIHQWPATLVQPVGSPLSLECTVEGTSNPNLYWYRQAAGRGLQLLFYSVGIGQISSEVPQNLSASRPQDRQFILSSKKLLLSDSGFYLCAWSTREGNQPQHFGDGTRLSIL.

CDR3 DNA sequence: TGTGCCAGTAGTGCAGCCGGGACAGGGAGGATGGGCACTGAAGCTTTCTTT. The encoded protein is CASSAAGTGRMGTEAFF. The J gene is TRBJ1-1, the V gene TRBV19; 9 bases fit TRBD1. The ends lost 5 bases at V and 4 bases at J; junction bases unmatched: 14. The CDR3 consists of 17 residues. Germline-derived CDR1 and CDR2 are LNHDA and SQIVND (reference sequence).

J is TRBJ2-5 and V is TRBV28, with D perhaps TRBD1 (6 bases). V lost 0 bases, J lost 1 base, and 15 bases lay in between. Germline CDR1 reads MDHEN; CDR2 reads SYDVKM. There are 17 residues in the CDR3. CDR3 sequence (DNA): TGTGCCAGCAGTTTATGGAACCGGGACAAGCGCCAAGAGACCCAGTACTTC. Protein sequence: CASSLWNRDKRQETQYF.

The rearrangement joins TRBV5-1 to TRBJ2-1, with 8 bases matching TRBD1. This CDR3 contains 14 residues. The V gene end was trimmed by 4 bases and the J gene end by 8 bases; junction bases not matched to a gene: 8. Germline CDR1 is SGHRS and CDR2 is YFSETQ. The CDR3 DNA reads TGCGCCAGCAGCGCGGGACAGGCCCGCCATGAGCAGTTCTTC. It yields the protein CASSAGQARHEQFF.

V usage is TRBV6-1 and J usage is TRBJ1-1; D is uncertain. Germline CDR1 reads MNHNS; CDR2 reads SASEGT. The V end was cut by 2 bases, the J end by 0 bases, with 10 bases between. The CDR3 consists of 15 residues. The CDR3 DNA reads TGTGCCAGCAGTGAACACCACCCAGTGAACACTGAAGCTTTCTTT. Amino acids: CASSEHHPVNTEAFF.

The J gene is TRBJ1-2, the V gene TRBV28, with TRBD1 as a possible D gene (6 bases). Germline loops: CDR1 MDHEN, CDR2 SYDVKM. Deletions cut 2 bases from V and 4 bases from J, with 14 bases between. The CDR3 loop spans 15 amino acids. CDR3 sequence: CASSLDGQLFYGYTF. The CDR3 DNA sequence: TGTGCCAGCAGTTTAGATGGACAGCTTTTCTATGGCTACACCTTC.

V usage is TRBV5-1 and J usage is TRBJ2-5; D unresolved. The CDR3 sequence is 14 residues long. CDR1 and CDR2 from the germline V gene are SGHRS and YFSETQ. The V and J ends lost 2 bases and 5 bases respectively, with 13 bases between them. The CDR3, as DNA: TGCGCCAGCAGCTTCGTTACAGATGGCGAGACCCAGTACTTC. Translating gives CASSFVTDGETQYF.

Written as DNA, the CDR3 is TGCGCCAGCAGCTGGGACAGGGCCGAATACAATGAGCAGTTCTTC. This codes for CASSWDRAEYNEQFF. The chain has TRBV5-1 and TRBJ2-1, with 9 nucleotides matching TRBD1. V gave up 3 bases and J gave up 4 bases; unmatched junction bases: 5. CDR1 is SGHRS, CDR2 YFSETQ, per germline. The CDR3 runs to 15 residues.

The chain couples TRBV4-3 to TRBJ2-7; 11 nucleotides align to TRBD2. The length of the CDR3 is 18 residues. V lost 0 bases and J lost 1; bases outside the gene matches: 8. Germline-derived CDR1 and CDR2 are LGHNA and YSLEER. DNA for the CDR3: TGCGCCAGCAGCCAAGAAGTGCCGGGGACTAGCGGATCCTACGAGCAGTACTTC. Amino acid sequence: CASSQEVPGTSGSYEQYF.

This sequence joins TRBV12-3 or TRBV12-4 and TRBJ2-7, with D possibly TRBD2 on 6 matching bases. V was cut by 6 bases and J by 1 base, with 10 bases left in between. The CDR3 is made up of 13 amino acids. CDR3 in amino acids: CASRGGVSYEQYF. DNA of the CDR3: TGTGCCAGCAGGGGCGGGGTTTCCTACGAGCAGTACTTC.

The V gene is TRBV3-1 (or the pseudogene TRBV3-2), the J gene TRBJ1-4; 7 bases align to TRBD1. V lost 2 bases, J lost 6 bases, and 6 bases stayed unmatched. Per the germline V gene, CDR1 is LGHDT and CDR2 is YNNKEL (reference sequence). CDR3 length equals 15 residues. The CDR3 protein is CASSQLLQGHEKLFF. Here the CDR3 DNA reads TGTGCCAGCAGCCAATTGCTACAGGGGCATGAAAAACTGTTTTTT.

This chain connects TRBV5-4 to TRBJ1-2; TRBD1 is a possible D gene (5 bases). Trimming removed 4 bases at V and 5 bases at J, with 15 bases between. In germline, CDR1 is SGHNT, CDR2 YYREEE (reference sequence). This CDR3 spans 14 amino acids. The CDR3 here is CASSPGGGWYGYTF. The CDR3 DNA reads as TGTGCCAGCAGCCCGGGGGGGGGTTGGTATGGCTACACCTTC.

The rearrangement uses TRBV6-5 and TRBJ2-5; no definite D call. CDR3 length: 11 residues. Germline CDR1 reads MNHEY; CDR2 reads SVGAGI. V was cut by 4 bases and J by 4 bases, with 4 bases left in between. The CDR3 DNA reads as TGTGCCAGCAGTTTCGGAGAGACCCAGTACTTC. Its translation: CASSFGETQYF.

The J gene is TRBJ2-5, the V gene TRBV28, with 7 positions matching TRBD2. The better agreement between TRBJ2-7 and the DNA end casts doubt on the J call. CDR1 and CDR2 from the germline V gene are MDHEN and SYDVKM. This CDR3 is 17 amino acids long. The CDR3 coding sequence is TGTGCCAGCAGTCCCCGCCGTGGGAGGGCCCAGTCCTACGAGCAGTACTTC. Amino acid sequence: CASSPRRGRAQSYEQYF.